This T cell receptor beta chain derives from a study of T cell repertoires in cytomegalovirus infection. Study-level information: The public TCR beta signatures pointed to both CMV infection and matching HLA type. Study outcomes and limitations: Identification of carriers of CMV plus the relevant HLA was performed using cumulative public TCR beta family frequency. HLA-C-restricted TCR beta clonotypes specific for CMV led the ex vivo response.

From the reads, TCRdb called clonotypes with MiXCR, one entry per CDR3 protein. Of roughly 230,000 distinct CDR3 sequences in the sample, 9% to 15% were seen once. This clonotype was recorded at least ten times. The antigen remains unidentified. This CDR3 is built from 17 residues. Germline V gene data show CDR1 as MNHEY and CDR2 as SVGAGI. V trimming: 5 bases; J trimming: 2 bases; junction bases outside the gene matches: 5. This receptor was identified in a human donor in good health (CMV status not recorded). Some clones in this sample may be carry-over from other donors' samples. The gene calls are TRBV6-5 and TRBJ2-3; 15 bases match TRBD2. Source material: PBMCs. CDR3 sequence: CASSLGLAGGFTDTQYF. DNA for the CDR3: TGTGCCAGCAGTCTGGGACTAGCGGGAGGATTCACAGATACGCAGTATTTT.